The rows below give T cell receptor beta chains drawn from one sample of a study of response to subunit inactivated influenza vaccine. Each CDR3 protein is one row after TCRdb ran MiXCR on the RT-PCR reads. The sample holds hundreds of thousands of distinct CDR3 sequences, approximately 12% seen once. This specimen consisted of PBMCs from blood, obtained roughly 46 days after vaccination. All receptors derive from a man aged 45 to 65 who received an inactivated influenza vaccine. CDR3s include the opening cysteine and the closing phenylalanine or tryptophan. The D gene is left open where the match is weak. Not every row has a clone size; where given, it reads once, few, many or a size class.

j_call v_call d_call clone_size cdr3_nt cdr3_aa
TRBJ1-4 TRBV20-1 TRBD1 . TGCAGTGCACGACAGGGGATTAATGAAAAACTGTTTTTT CSARQGINEKLFF
TRBJ2-1 TRBV12-3/TRBV12-4 TRBD2 . TGTGCCAGCAGCCGAGCGGGGCCTTACAATGAGCAGTTCTTC CASSRAGPYNEQFF
TRBJ1-3 TRBV7-8 . . TGTGCCAGCAGCTTAGCGGGGCAGGGGAGAAACACCATATATTTT CASSLAGQGRNTIYF
TRBJ2-1 TRBV6-2/TRBV6-3 . many TGTGCCAGCAAAATCACCCCCCCTGGGGCTGGTGAGCAGTTCTTC CASKITPPGAGEQFF
TRBJ2-1 TRBV12-3/TRBV12-4 TRBD2 many TGTGCCAGCAGGTCCCCCAACCTGACTAGCGGGGGGGCCGGTAACAATGAGCAGTTCTTC CASRSPNLTSGGAGNNEQFF
TRBJ1-4 TRBV5-1 . . TGCGCCAGCAGCCCCTACGTGACGGGTGGTAGTGAAAAACTGTTTTTT CASSPYVTGGSEKLFF
TRBJ1-2 TRBV5-5 . . TGTGCCAGCAGCCCTACCGGAGGGCGGTTCTATGGCTACACCTTC CASSPTGGRFYGYTF
TRBJ1-5 TRBV5-6 . few TGTGCCAGCAGCTTTGGACCGCTCACGGGCGGTCAGCCCCAGCATTTT CASSFGPLTGGQPQHF
TRBJ1-6 TRBV7-2 . . TGTGCCAGCAGCTTAGCGCGCCCAGGAAGGAATTCACCCCTCCACTTT CASSLARPGRNSPLHF
TRBJ2-1 TRBV12-5 . few TGTGCTAGTGGTTTCGGCGGGACGCCCTACAATGAGCAGTTCTTC CASGFGGTPYNEQFF
TRBJ2-7 TRBV29-1 . many TGCAGCGTTGAACAAGTAGGCGAGCAGTACTTC CSVEQVGEQYF
TRBJ2-1 TRBV3-1 . once TGTGCCAGCACATTCCGCCATGGCGGCAATGAGCAGTTCTTC CASTFRHGGNEQFF
TRBJ2-5 TRBV11-2 TRBD2 few TGTGCCAGCAGCTTAGCCTGGGCTAGCGGGAGCCAAGAGACCCAGTACTTC CASSLAWASGSQETQYF
TRBJ2-3 TRBV2 TRBD2 . TGTGCCAGCAATGCGGGAGGGCCGACAGATACGCAGTATTTT CASNAGGPTDTQYF
TRBJ2-2 TRBV7-9 TRBD2 . TGTGCCAGCAGCAAATTAGCGGGAGGTGGCACCGGGGAGCTGTTTTTT CASSKLAGGGTGELFF
TRBJ2-7 TRBV12-3/TRBV12-4 . many TGTGCCAGCAGTGGGGTGGGAGGTGAGCAGTACTTC CASSGVGGEQYF
TRBJ2-3 TRBV20-1 TRBD2 few TGCAGTGCTAGAGATAGTCTAGCGGGAGCTAGCGCAGATACGCAGTATTTT CSARDSLAGASADTQYF
TRBJ2-3 TRBV15 . . TGTGCCACCAGCGGATCCGGGACAAGACCCACAGATACGCAGTATTTT CATSGSGTRPTDTQYF
TRBJ2-2 TRBV5-1 TRBD1 . TGCGCCAGCAGCTCCGGGACAGGGTTTGGCGGGGAGCTGTTTTTT CASSSGTGFGGELFF
TRBJ2-1 TRBV20-1 TRBD1 few TGCAGTGCTAGAGAACCCTGGGACAGCCTTAGCTCCTACAATGAGCAGTTCTTC CSAREPWDSLSSYNEQFF
TRBJ2-7 TRBV12-3/TRBV12-4 . many TGTGCCAGCAGTTTTTCGGGGCGCAGCAACGAGCAGTACTTC CASSFSGRSNEQYF
TRBJ2-1 TRBV7-2 TRBD2 few TGTGCCAGCAGCTTACCCCGTACTAGCGGGAGGGCCTATGAGCAGTTCTTC CASSLPRTSGRAYEQFF
TRBJ2-3 TRBV12-3/TRBV12-4 . . TGTGCCAGCAGTCCTTGGAGGGCGACAGATACGCAGTATTTT CASSPWRATDTQYF
TRBJ1-1 TRBV7-9 . few TGTGCCAGCAGGACCCCCGGCAGCCTGAACACTGAAGCTTTCTTT CASRTPGSLNTEAFF
TRBJ1-2 TRBV29-1 . many TGCAGCGTTAGAGGGTTGGGCGGCTACACCTTC CSVRGLGGYTF
TRBJ2-7 TRBV2 . . TGTGCCAGCAGTGAAGGGTGGGACGAGCAGTACTTC CASSEGWDEQYF
TRBJ2-7 TRBV6-6 . few TGTGCCAGCCGAGGCGGGGAGAAGTACTTC CASRGGEKYF
TRBJ2-7 TRBV29-1 TRBD2 . TGCAGCGTTCGGACTAGCGGGGATTTCTACGAGCAGTACTTC CSVRTSGDFYEQYF
TRBJ2-1 TRBV27 TRBD2 few TGTGCCAGCAAAGAAGAGATTTGGTTAGCGGGAGGGCCCCACAGGTGGGTCTTC CASKEEIWLAGGPHRWVF
TRBJ2-7 TRBV9 . . TGTGCCAGCAGCGTAGCGGGGGTGGAAGGCGAGCAGTACTTC CASSVAGVEGEQYF
TRBJ2-5 TRBV7-8 . many TGTGCCAGCAGCTTAGTACTGCAAGAGACCCAGTACTTC CASSLVLQETQYF
TRBJ2-4 TRBV20-1 TRBD2 . TGCAGTGCTGAATGGCGGGGGGCGGGGGACATTCAGTACTTC CSAEWRGAGDIQYF
TRBJ2-7 TRBV20-1 TRBD1 many TGCAGTGCCAGAGACAGGGGGTACACCTACGAGCAGTACTTC CSARDRGYTYEQYF
TRBJ1-2 TRBV12-5 TRBD1 many TGTGCTAGTGGTTTGGAAACAGGGGGTCACTATGGCTACACCTTC CASGLETGGHYGYTF
TRBJ1-5 TRBV7-8 . . TGTGCCAGCAGCTCGGCGTTTGGAAAGCCCCAGCATTTT CASSSAFGKPQHF
TRBJ1-1 TRBV20-1 . . TGCAGTGCCCGCCGTTTTGGCCTGAACACTGAAGCTTTCTTT CSARRFGLNTEAFF
TRBJ1-1 TRBV7-6 TRBD1 many TGTGCCAGCAGCTTAGTTCCGACAGGGGGTGGGACTGAAGCTTTCTTT CASSLVPTGGGTEAFF
TRBJ2-1 TRBV20-1 TRBD2 many TGCAGTGCTAGAGATGTGGTAGCGGGAGTCGATGAGCAGTTCTTC CSARDVVAGVDEQFF
TRBJ2-1 TRBV11-2 TRBD2 few TGTGCCAGCAGCTTCACCAAAGGACTAGCGGGAGGGGATGAGCAGTTCTTC CASSFTKGLAGGDEQFF
TRBJ2-2 TRBV20-1 TRBD2 once TGCAGTGCTAGAGATCTTCGGGGTAGCGGGAGTATCACCGGGGAGCTGTTTTTT CSARDLRGSGSITGELFF